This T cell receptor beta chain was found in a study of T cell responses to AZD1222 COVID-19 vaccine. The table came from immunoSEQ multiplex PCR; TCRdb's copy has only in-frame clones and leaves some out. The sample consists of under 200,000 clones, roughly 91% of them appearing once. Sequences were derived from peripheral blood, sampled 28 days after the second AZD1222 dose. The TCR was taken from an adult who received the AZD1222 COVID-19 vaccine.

CDR3 coding DNA: TGTGCCAGCAGCGTAGCTATGCAGGGCGGAGAGACCCAGTACTTC. It translates to CASSVAMQGGETQYF. The J gene is TRBJ2-5, the V gene TRBV9; maybe TRBD1 (5 bases). V was pared by 0 bases and J by 4 bases, with 13 bases between. The CDR3 runs 15 residues. Germline lookup yields CDR1 SGDLS and CDR2 YYNGEE.